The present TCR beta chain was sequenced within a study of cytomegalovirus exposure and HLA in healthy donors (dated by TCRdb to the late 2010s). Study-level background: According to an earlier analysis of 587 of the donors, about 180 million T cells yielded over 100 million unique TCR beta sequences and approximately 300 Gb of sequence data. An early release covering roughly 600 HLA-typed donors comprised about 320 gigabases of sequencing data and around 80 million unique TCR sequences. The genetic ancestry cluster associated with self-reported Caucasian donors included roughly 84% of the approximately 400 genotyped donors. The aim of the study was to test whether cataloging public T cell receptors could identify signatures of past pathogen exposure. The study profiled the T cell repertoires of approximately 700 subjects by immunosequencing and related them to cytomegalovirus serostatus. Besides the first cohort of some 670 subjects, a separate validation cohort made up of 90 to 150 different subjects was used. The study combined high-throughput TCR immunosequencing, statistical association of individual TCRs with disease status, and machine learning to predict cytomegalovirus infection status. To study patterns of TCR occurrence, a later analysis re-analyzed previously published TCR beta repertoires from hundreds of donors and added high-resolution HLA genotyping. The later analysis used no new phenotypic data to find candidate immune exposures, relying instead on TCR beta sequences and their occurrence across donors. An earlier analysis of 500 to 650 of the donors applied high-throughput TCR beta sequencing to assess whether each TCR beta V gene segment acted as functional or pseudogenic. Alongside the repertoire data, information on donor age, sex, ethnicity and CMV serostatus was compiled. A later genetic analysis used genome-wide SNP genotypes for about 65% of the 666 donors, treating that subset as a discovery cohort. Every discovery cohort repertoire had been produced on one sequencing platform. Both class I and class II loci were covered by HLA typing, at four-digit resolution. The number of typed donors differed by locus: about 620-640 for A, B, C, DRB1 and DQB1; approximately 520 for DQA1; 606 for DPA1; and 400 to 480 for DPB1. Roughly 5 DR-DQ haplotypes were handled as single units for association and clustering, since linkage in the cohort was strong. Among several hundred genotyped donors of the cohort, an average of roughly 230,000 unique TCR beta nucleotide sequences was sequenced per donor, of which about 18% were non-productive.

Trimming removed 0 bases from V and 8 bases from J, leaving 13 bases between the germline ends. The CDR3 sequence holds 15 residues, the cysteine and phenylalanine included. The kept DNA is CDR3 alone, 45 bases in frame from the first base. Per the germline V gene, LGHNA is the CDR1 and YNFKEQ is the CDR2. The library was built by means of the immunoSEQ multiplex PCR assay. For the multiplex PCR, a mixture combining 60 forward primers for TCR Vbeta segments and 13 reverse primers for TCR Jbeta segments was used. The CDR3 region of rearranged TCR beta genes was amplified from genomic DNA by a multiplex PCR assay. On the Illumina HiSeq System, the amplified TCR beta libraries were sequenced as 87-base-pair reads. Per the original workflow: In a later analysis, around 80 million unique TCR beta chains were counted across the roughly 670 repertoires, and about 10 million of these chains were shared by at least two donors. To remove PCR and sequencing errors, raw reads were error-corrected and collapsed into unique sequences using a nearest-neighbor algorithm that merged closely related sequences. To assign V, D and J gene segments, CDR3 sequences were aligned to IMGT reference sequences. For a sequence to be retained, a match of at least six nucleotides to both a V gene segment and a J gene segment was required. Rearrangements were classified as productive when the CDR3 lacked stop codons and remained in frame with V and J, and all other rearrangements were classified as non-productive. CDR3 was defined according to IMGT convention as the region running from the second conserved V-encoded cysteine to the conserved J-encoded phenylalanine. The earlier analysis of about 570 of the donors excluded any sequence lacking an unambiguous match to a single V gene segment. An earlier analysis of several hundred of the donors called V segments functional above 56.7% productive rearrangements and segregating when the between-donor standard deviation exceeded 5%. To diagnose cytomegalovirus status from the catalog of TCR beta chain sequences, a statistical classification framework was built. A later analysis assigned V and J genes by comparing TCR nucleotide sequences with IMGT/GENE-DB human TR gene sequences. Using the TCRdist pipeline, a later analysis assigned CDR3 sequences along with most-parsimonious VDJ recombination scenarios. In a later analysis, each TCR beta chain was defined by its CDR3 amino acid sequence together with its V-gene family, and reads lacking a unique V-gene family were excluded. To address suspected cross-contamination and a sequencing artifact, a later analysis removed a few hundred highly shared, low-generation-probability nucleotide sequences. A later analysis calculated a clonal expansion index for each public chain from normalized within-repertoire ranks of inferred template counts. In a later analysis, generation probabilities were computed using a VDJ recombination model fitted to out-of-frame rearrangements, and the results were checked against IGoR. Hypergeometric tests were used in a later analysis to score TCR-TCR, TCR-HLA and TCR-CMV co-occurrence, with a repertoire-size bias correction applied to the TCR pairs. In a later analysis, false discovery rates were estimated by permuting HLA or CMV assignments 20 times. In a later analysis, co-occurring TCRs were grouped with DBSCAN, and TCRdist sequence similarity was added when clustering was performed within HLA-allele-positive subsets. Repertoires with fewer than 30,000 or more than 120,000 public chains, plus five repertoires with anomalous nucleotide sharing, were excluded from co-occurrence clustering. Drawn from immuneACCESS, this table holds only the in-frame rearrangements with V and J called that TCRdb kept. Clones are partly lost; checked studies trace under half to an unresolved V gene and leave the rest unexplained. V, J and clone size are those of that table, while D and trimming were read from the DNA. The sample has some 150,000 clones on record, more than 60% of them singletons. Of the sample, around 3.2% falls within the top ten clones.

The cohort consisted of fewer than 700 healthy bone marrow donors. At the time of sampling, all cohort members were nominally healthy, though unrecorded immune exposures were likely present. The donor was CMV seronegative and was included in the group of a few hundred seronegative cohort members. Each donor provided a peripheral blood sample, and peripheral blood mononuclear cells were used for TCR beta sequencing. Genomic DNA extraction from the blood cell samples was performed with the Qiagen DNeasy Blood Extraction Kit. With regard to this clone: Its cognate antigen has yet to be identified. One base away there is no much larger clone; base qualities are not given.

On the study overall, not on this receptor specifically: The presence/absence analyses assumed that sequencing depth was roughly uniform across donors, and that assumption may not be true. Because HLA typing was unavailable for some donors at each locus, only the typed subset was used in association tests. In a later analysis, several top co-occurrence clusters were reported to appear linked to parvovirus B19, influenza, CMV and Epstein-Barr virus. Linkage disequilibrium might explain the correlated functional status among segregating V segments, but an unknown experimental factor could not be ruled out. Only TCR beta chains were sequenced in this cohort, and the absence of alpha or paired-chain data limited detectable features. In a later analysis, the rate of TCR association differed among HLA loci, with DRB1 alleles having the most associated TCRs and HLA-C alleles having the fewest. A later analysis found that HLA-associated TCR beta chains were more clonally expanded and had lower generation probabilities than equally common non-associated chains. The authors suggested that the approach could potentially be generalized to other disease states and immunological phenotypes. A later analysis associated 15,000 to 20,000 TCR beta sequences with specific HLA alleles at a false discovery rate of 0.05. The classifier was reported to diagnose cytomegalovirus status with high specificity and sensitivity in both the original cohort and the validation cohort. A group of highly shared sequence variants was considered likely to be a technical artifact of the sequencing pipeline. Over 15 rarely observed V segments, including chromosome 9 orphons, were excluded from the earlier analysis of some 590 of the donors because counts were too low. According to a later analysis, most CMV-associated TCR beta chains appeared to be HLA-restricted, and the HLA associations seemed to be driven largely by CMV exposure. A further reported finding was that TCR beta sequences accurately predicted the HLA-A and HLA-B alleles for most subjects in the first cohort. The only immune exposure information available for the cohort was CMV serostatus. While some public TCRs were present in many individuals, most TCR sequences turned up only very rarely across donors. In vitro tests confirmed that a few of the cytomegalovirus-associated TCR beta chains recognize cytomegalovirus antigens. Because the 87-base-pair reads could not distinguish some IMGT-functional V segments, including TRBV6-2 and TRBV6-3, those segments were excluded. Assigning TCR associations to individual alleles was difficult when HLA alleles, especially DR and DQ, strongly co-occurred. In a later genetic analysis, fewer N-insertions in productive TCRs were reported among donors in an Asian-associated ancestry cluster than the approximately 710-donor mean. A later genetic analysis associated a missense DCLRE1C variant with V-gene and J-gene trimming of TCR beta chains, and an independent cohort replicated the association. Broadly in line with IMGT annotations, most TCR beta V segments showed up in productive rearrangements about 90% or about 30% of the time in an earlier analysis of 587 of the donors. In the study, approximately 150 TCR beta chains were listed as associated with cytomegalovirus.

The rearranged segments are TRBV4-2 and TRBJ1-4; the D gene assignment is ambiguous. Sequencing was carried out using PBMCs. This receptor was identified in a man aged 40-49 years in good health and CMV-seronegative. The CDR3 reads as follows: CASSQDRGFNEKLFF. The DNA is TGTGCCAGCAGCCAAGATCGGGGATTCAACGAAAAACTGTTTTTT.